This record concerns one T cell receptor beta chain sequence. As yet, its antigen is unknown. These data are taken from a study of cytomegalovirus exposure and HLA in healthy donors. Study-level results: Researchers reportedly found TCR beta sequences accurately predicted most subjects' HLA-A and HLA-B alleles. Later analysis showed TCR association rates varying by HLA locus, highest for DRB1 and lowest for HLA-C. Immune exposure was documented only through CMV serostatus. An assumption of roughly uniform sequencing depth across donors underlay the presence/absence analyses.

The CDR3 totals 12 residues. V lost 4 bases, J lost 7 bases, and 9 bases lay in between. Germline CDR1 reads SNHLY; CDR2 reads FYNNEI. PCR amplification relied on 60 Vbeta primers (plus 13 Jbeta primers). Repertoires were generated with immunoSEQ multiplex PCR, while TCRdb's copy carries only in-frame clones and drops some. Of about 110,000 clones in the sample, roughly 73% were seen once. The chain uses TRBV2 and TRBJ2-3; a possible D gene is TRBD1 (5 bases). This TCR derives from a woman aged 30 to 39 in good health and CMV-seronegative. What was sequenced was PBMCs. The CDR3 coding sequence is TGTGCCAGCAGTGGACCAGGGTATACGCAGTATTTT. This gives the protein CASSGPGYTQYF.